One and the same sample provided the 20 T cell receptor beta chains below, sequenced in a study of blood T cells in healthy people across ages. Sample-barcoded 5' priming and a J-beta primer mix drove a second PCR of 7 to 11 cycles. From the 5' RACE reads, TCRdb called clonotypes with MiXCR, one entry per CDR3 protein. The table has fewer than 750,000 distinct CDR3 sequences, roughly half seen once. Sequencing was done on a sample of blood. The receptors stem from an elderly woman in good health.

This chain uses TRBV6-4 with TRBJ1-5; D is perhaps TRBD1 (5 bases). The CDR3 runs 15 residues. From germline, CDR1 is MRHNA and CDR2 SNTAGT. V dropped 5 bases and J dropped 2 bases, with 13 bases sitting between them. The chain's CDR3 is CASSTSDSCNQPQHF. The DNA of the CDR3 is TGTGCCAGCAGTACCTCAGACAGTTGCAATCAGCCCCAGCATTTT.

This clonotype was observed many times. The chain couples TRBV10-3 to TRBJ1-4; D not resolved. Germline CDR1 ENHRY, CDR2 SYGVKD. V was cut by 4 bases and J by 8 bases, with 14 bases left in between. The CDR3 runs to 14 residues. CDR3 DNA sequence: TGTGCCATCAGTGGCGAAGGGTCGGGAGAAAAACTGTTTTTT. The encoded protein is CAISGEGSGEKLFF.

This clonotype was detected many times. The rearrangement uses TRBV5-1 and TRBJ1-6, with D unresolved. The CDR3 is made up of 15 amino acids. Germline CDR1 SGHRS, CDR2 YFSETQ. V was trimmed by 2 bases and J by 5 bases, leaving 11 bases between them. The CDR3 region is CASSFRGSDNSPLHF. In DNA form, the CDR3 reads TGCGCCAGCAGCTTTCGAGGGTCCGATAATTCACCCCTCCACTTT. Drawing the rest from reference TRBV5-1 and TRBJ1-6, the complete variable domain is KAGVTQTPRYLIKTRGQQVTLSCSPISGHRSVSWYQQTPGQGLQFLFEYFSETQRNKGNFPGRFSGRQFSNSRSEMNVSTLELGDSALYLCASSFRGSDNSPLHFGNGTRLTVT.

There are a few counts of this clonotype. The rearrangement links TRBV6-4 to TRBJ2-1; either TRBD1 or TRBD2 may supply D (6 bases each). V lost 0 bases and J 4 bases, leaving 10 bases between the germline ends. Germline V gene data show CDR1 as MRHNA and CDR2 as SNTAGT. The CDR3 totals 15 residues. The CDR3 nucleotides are TGTGCCAGCAGTGACTCGAGGGGGGATTACAATGAGCAGTTCTTC. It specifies CASSDSRGDYNEQFF.

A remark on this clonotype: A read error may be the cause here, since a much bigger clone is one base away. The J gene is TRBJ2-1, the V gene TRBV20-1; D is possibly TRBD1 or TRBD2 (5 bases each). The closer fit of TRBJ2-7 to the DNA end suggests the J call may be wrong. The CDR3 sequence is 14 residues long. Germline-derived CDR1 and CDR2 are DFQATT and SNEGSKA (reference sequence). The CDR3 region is CSERRWGSYNEQYF. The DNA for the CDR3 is TGCAGTGAAAGGAGGTGGGGGTCCTACAATGAGCAGTACTTC.

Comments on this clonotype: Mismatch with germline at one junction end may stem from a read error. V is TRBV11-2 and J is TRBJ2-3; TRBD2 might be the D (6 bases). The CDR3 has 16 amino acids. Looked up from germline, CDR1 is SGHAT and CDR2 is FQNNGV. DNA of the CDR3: TGTGCCAGCAGCGAAAGAGGCGGGGCAAGCACAGGTACGCAGTATTTT. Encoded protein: CASSERGGASTGTQYF.

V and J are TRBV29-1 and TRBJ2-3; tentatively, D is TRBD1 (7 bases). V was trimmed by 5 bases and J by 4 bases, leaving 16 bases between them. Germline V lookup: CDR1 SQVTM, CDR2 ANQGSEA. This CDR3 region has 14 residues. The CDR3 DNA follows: TGCAGCGTTTGGGGGCAGGGGGGCGCAGATACGCAGTATTTT. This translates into CSVWGQGGADTQYF.

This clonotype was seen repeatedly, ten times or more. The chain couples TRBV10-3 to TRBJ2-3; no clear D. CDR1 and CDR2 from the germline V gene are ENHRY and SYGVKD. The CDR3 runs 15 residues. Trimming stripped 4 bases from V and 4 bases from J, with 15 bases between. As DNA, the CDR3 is TGTGCCATCAGTGTCGAGACCCAAGGACCAGATACGCAGTATTTT. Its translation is CAISVETQGPDTQYF.

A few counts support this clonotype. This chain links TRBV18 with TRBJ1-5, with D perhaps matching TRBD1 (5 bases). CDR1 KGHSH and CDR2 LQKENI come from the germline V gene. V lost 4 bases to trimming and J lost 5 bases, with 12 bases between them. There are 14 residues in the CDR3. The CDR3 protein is CASSLLGVDQPQHF. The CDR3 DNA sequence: TGTGCCAGCTCACTATTAGGGGTAGATCAGCCCCAGCATTTT.

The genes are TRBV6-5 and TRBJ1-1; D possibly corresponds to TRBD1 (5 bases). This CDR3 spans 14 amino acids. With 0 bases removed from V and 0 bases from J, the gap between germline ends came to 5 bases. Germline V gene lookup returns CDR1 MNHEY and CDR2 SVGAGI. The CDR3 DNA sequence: TGTGCCAGCAGTTACTCGGGGCTGAACACTGAAGCTTTCTTT. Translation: CASSYSGLNTEAFF.

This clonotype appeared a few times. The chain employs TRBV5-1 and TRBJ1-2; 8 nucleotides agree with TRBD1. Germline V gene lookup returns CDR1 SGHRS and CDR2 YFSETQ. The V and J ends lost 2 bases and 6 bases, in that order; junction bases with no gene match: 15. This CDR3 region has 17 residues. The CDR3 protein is CASSFGDRNYLVHGYTF. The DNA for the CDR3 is TGCGCCAGCAGCTTTGGGGACAGGAATTATCTTGTTCATGGCTACACCTTC. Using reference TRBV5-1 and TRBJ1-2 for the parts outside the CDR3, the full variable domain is KAGVTQTPRYLIKTRGQQVTLSCSPISGHRSVSWYQQTPGQGLQFLFEYFSETQRNKGNFPGRFSGRQFSNSRSEMNVSTLELGDSALYLCASSFGDRNYLVHGYTFGSGTRLTVV.

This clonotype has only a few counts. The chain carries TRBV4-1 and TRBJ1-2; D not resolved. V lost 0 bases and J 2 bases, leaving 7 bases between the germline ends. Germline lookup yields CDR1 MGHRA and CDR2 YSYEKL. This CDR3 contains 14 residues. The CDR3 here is CASSQDGPNYGYTF. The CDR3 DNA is TGCGCCAGCAGCCAAGACGGGCCCAACTATGGCTACACCTTC.

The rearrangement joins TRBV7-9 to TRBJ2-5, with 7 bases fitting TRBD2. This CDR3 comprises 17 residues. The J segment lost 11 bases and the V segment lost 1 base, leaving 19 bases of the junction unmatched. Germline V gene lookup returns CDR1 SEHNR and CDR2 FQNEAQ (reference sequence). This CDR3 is CASSLEGRRGMRNEQYF. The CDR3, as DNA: TGTGCCAGCAGCTTAGAAGGCCGGCGGGGGATGAGAAATGAGCAGTACTTC.

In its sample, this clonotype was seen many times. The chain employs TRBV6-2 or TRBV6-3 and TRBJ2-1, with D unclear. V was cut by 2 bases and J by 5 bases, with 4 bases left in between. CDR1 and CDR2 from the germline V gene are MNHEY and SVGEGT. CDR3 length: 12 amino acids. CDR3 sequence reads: CASSYLDNEQFF. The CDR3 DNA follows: TGTGCCAGCAGTTACCTGGACAATGAGCAGTTCTTC.

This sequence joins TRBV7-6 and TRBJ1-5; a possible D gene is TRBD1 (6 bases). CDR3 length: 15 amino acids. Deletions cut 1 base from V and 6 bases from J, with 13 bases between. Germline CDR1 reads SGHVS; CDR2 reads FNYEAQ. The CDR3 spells CASSLETGLFQPQHF. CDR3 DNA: TGTGCCAGCAGCTTAGAAACAGGGCTCTTTCAGCCCCAGCATTTT.

CDR3 DNA sequence: TGTGCCAGCAGCCTCCGACAGCATGAAAAACTGTTTTTT. Its protein product is CASSLRQHEKLFF. The rearrangement uses TRBV7-7 and TRBJ1-4, with D tentatively TRBD1 (5 bases). The length of the CDR3 is 13 residues. CDR1 SSHAT and CDR2 FNYEAQ come from the germline V gene (reference sequence). The V end was cut by 5 bases, the J end by 6 bases, with 10 bases between. Complete variable domain (other parts from reference TRBV7-7 and TRBJ1-4): GAGVSQSPRYKVTKRGQDVTLRCDPISSHATLYWYQQALGQGPEFLTYFNYEAQPDKSGLPSDRFSAERPEGSISTLTIQRTEQRDSAMYRCASSLRQHEKLFFGSGTQLSVL.

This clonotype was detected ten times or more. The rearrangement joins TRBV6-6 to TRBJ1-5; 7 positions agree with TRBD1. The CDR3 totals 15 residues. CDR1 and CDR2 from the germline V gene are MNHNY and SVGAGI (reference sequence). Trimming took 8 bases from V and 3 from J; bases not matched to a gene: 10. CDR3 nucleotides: TGTGCCAGCCGTCCGACAGGGCCCTTCAATCAGCCCCAGCATTTT. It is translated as CASRPTGPFNQPQHF.

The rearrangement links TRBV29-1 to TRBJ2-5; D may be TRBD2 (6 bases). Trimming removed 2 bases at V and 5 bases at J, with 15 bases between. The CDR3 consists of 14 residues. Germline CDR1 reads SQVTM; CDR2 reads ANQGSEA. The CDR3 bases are TGCAGCGTTGAACTTTCTAGCGAGGTGGAGACCCAGTACTTC. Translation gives CSVELSSEVETQYF. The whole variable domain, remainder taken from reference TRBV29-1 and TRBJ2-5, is SAVISQKPSRDICQRGTSLTIQCQVDSQVTMMFWYRQQPGQSLTLIATANQGSEATYESGFVIDKFPISRPNLTFSTLTVSNMSPEDSSIYLCSVELSSEVETQYFGPGTRLLVL.

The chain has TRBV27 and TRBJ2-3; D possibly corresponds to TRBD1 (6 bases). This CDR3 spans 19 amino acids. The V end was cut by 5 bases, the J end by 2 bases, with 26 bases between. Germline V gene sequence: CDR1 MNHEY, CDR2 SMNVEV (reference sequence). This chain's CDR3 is CASSPRPVQGRATTDTQYF. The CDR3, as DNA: TGTGCCAGCAGTCCACGACCCGTACAGGGTAGGGCTACCACAGATACGCAGTATTTT.

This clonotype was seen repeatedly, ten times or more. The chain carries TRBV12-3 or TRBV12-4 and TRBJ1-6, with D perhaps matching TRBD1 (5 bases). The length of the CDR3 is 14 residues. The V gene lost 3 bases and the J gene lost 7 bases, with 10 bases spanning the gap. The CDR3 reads CASSLRQGNSPLHF. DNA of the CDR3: TGTGCCAGCAGTTTGCGGCAGGGCAATTCACCCCTCCACTTT.